In its sample, the clone carrying this T cell receptor (beta chain) was seen a few times. Its antigen is unknown. Unmatched junction bases numbered 2, after V lost 1 base and J lost 5 bases. The CDR3 is 14 amino acids. Germline CDR1 and CDR2: SGHTA and FQGNSA. These data belong to a study of T cell responses to AZD1222 COVID-19 vaccine. Whole-study results and caveats: No day 14 peak samples; only post-peak repertoires were characterized.

This table comes from immunoSEQ multiplex PCR, and its TCRdb copy is limited to in-frame clones, with some not included. The sample holds 150,000 to 200,000 clones, around 90% seen once. The sample consisted of peripheral blood, taken on day 0 of AZD1222 vaccination. This receptor was taken from an adult in good health. The genes are TRBV7-2 and TRBJ1-2; 9 bases fit TRBD1. CDR3 loop: CASSLVGQGYGYTF. The CDR3 nucleotides read TGTGCCAGCAGCTTAGTGGGACAGGGATATGGCTACACCTTC.